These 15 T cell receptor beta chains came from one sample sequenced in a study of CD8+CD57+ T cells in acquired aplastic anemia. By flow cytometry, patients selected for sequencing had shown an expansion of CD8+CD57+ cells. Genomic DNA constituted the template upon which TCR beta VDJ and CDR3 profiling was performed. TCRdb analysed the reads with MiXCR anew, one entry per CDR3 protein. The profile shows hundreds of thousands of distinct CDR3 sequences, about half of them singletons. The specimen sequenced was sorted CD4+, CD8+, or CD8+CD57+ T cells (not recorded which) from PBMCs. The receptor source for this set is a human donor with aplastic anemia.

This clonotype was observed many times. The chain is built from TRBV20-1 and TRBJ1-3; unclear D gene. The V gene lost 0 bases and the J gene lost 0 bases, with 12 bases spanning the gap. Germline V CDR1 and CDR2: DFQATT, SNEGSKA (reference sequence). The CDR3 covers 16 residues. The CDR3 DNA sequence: TGCAGTGCTAGAGAAGGAGGGCAGATCTCTGGAAACACCATATATTTT. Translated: CSAREGGQISGNTIYF.

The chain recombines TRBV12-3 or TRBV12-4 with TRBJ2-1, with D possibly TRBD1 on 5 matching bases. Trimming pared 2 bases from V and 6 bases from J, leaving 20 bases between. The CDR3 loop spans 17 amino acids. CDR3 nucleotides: TGTGCCAGCAGTTTATCCGTACGGGTGGTTGGGGCCAATGAGCAGTTCTTC. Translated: CASSLSVRVVGANEQFF.

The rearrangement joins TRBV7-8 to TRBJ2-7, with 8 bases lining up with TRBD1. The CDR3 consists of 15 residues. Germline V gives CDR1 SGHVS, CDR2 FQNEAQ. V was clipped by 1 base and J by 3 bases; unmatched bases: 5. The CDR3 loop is CASSLGTGLGYEQYF. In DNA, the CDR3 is TGTGCCAGCAGCTTAGGGACAGGGCTTGGCTACGAGCAGTACTTC.

CDR3 loop: CASSDLGGSNYGYTF. The CDR3 nucleotides read TGTGCCAGCAGTGATCTAGGGGGCTCTAACTATGGCTACACCTTC. The rearrangement uses TRBV2 and TRBJ1-2; TRBD1 aligns across 7 bases. V was pared by 3 bases and J by 0 bases, with 4 bases of the junction left unmatched. CDR3 length: 15 residues. Germline-derived CDR1 and CDR2 are SNHLY and FYNNEI.

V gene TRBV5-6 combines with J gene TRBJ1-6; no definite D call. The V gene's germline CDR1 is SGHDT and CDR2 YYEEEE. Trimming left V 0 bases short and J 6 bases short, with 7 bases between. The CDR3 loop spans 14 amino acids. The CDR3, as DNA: TGTGCCAGCAGCTTGGCCTCTCCTAATTCACCCCTCCACTTT. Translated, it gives CASSLASPNSPLHF. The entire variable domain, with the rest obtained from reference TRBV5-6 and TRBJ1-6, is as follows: DAGVTQSPTHLIKTRGQQVTLRCSPKSGHDTVSWYQQALGQGPQFIFQYYEEEERQRGNFPDRFSGHQFPNYSSELNVNALLLGDSALYLCASSLASPNSPLHFGNGTRLTVT.

DNA of the CDR3: TGTGCCAGCAGTTCCTCGGGACAGGGTGACTCTAATGAAAAACTGTTTTTT. Residues: CASSSSGQGDSNEKLFF. The chain recombines TRBV6-5 with TRBJ1-4; 9 nucleotides agree with TRBD1. CDR3 length: 17 amino acids. Trimming took 4 bases from V and 3 from J; bases not matched to a gene: 9. From germline, CDR1 is MNHEY and CDR2 SVGAGI.

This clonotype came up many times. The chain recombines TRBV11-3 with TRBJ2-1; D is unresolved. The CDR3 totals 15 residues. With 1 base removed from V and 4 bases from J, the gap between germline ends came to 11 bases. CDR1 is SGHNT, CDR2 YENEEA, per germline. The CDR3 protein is CASSLVRAEYNEQFF. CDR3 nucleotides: TGTGCCAGCAGCTTAGTACGGGCTGAATACAATGAGCAGTTCTTC.

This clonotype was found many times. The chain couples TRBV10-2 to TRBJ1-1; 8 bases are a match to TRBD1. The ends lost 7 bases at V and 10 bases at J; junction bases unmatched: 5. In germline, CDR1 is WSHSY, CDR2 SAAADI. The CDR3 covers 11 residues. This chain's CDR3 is CASIGQGVAFF. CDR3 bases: TGCGCCAGCATTGGACAGGGTGTAGCTTTCTTT.

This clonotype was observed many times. The CDR3 DNA reads TGTGCCAGCAGCATTGCGCCGGGGGGGGGAAACACCATATATTTT. It translates to CASSIAPGGGNTIYF. The V and J genes are TRBV7-3 and TRBJ1-3; D may be TRBD1 (5 bases). The V end was cut by 5 bases, the J end by 4 bases, with 15 bases between. CDR1 and CDR2 from the germline V gene are SGHTA and FQGTGA. This CDR3 is built from 15 residues. The full variable domain, in which reference TRBV7-3 and TRBJ1-3 provide the parts outside the CDR3, is GAGVSQTPSNKVTEKGKYVELRCDPISGHTALYWYRQSLGQGPEFLIYFQGTGAADDSGLPNDRFFAVRPEGSVSTLKIQRTERGDSAVYLCASSIAPGGGNTIYFGEGSWLTVV.

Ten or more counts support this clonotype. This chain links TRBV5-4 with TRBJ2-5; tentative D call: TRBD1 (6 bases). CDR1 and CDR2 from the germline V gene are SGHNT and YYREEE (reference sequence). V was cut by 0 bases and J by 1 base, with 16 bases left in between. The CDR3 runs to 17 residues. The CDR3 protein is CASSLGGHRVSQETQYF. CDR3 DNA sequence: TGTGCCAGCAGCTTGGGGGGGCACAGGGTGAGCCAAGAGACCCAGTACTTC.

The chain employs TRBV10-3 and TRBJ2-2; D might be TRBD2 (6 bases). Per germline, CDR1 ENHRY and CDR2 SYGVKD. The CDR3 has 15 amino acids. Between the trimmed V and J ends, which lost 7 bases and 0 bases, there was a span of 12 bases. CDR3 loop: CAIMAAGPNTGELFF. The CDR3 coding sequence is TGTGCCATCATGGCTGCGGGGCCGAACACCGGGGAGCTGTTTTTT.

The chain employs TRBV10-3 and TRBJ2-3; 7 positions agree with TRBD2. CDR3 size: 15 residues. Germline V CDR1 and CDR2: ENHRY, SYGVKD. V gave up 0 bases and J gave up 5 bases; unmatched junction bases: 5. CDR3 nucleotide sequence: TGTGCCATCAGTGAGTCGAACGGGGGGAGAGATACGCAGTATTTT. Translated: CAISESNGGRDTQYF.

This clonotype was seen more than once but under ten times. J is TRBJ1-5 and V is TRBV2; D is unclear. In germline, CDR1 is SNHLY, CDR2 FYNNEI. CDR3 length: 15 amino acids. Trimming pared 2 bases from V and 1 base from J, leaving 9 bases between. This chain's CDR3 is CASSETRASNQPQHF. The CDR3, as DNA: TGTGCCAGCAGTGAAACCCGGGCCAGCAATCAGCCCCAGCATTTT.

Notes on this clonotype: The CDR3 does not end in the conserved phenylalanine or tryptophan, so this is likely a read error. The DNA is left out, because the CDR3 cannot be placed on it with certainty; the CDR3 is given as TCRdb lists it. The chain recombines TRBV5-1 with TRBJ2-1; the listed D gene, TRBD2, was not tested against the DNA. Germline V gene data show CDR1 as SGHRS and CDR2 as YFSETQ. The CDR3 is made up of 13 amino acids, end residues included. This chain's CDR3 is CASGGEAYNEQSS.

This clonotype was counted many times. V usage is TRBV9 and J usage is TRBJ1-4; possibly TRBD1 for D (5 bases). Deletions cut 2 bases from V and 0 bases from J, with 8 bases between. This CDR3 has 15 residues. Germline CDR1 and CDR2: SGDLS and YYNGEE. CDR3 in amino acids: CASSVGVATNEKLFF. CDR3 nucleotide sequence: TGTGCCAGCAGCGTGGGGGTTGCAACTAATGAAAAACTGTTTTTT.